This TCR beta chain was observed in a study of blood T cell repertoires in COVID-19. Overall study context: Samples of COVID-19 (acute and convalescent) were obtained from the United States, Italy and Spain.

Using immunoSEQ multiplex PCR, the repertoire was profiled, and TCRdb retains in-frame clones only, with some absent. The sample contains some 490,000 clones, approximately 86% of which appear only once. Germline loops: CDR1 LNHDA, CDR2 SQIVND (reference sequence). Trimming stripped 0 bases from V and 3 bases from J, with 11 bases between. CDR3 length: 15 amino acids. Enrollees, about 18 to 89 years old, lived in fewer than 25 US areas. In assigning cohorts, the study relied on participant-reported clinical history. The sample consisted of PBMCs or T cells enriched from blood (not recorded which). The TCR originated in a woman in her fifties or sixties who had recovered from COVID-19. This rearrangement joins TRBV19 to TRBJ2-5, with D perhaps matching TRBD1 (6 bases). The CDR3 loop reads CASSIDGPGEETQYF. The CDR3 nucleotides are TGTGCCAGTAGTATAGATGGCCCAGGGGAAGAGACCCAGTACTTC.